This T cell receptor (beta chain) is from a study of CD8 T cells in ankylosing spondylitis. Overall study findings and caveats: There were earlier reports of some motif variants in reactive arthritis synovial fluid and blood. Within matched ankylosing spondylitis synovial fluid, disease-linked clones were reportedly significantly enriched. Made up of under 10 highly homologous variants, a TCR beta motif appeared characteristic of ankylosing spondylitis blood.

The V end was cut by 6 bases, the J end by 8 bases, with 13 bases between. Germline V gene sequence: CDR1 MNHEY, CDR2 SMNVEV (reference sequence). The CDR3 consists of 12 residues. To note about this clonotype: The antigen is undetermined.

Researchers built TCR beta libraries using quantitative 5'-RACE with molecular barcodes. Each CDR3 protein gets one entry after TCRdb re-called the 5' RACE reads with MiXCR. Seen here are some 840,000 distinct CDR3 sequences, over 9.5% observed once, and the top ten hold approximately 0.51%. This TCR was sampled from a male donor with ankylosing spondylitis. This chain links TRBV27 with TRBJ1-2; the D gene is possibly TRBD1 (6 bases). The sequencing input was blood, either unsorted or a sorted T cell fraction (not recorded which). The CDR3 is CASSRPGVGYTF. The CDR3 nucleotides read TGTGCCAGCAGCAGACCAGGGGTGGGCTACACCTTC.